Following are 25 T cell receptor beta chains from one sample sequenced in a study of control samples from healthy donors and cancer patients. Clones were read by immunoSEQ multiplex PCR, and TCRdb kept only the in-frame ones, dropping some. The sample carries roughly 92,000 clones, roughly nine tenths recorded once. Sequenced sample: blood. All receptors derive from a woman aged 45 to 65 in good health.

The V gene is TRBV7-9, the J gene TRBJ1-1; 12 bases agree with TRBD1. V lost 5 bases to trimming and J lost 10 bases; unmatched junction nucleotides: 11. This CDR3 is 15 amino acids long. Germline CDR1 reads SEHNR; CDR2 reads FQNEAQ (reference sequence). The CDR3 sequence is CASSRSRDRGLGAFF. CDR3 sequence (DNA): TGTGCCAGCAGCAGGTCCCGGGACAGGGGGCTGGGAGCTTTCTTT.

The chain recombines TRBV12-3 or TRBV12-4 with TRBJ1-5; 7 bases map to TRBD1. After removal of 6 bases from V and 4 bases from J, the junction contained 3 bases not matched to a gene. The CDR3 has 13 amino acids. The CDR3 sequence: CASSPGGNQPQHF. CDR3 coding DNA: TGTGCCAGCAGCCCAGGGGGAAATCAGCCCCAGCATTTT.

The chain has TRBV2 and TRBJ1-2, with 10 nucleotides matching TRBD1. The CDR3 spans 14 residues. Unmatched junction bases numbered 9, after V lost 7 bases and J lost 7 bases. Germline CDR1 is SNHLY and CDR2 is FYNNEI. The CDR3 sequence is CASTPGTGVGGYTF. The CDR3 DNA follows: TGTGCCAGCACCCCGGGGACAGGGGTGGGTGGCTACACCTTC.

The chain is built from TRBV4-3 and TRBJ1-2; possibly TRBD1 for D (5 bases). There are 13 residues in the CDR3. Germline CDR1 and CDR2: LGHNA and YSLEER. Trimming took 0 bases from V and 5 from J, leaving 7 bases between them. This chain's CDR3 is CASSQEGGYGYTF. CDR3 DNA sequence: TGCGCCAGCAGCCAAGAGGGGGGGTATGGCTACACCTTC.

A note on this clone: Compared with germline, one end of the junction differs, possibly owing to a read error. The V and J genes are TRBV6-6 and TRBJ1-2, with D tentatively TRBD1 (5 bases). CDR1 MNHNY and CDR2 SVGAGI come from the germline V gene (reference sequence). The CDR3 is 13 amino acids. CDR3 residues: CANSRGIRHGYTF. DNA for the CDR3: TGTGCCAACAGTCGGGGGATTCGACATGGCTACACCTTC.

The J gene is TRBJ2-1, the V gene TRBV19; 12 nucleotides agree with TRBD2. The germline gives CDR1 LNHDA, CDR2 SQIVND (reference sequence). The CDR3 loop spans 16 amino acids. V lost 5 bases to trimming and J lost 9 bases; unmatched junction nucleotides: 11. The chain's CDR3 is CASSYLAGGLVGEQFF. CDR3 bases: TGTGCCAGTAGTTATCTAGCGGGGGGGCTAGTCGGTGAGCAGTTCTTC. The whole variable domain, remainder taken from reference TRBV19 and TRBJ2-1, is DGGITQSPKYLFRKEGQNVTLSCEQNLNHDAMYWYRQDPGQGLRLIYYSQIVNDFQKGDIAEGYSVSREKKESFPLTVTSAQKNPTAFYLCASSYLAGGLVGEQFFGPGTRLTVL.

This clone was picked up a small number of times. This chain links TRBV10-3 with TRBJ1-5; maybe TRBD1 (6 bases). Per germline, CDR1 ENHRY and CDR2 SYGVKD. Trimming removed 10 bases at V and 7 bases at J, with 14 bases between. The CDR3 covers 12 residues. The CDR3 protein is CATHREGQPQHF. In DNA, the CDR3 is TGTGCCACACACAGGGAAGGACAGCCCCAGCATTTT.

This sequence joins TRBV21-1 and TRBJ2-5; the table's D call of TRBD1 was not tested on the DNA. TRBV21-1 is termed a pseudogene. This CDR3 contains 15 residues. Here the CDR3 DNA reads TGTGCCAGCACCACCACAGACAGGGCCGAAGAGACCCAGTACTTC. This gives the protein CASTTTDRAEETQYF.

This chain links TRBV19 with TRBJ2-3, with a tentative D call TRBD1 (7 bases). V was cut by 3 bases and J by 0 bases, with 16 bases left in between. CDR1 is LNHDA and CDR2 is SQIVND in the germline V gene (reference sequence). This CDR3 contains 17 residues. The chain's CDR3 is CASSIQGGLPSTDTQYF. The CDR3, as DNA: TGTGCCAGTAGTATCCAGGGGGGACTCCCGAGCACAGATACGCAGTATTTT.

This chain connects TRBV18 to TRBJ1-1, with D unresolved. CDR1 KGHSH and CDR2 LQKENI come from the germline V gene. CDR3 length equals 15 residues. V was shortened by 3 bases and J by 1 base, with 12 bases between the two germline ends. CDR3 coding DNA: TGTGCCAGCTCACCCAGAGAAAGCCCGAACACTGAAGCTTTCTTT. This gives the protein CASSPRESPNTEAFF.

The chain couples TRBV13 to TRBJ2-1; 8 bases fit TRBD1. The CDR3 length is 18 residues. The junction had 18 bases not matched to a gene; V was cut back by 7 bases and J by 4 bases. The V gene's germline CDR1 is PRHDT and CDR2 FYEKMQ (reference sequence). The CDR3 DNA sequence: TGTGCCAGCACCGAGAGGGGTGTTGGCAGGGGGCTATACAATGAGCAGTTCTTC. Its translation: CASTERGVGRGLYNEQFF. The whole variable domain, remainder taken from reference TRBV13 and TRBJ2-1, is AAGVIQSPRHLIKEKRETATLKCYPIPRHDTVYWYQQGPGQDPQFLISFYEKMQSDKGSIPDRFSAQQFSDYHSELNMSSLELGDSALYFCASTERGVGRGLYNEQFFGPGTRLTVL.

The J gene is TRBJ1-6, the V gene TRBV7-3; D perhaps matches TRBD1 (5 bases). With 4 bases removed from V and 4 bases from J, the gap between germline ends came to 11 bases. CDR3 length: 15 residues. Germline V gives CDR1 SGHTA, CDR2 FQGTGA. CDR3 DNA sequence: TGTGCCAGCAGCTCTCCGGGACCATATAATTCACCCCTCCACTTT. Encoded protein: CASSSPGPYNSPLHF.

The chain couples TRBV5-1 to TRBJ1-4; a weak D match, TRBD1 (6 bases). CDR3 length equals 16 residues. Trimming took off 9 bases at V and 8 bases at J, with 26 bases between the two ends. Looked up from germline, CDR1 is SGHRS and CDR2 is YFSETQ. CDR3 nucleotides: TGCGCCACCAGGCCGGGGTTCCGGCAGGGGAGCGAAAAACTGTTTTTT. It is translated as CATRPGFRQGSEKLFF.

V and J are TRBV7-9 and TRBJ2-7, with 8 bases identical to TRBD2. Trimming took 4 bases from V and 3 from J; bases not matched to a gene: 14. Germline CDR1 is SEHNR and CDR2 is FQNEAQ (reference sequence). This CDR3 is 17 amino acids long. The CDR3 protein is CASSSRRLAGTSYEQYF. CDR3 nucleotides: TGTGCCAGCAGCTCCCGCCGTCTGGCCGGGACTAGCTACGAGCAGTACTTC.

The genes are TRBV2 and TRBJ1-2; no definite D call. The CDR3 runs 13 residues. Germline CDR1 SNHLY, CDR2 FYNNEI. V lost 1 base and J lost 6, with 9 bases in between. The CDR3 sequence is CASSEVTANGYTF. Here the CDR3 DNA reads TGTGCCAGCAGTGAAGTTACAGCAAATGGCTACACCTTC.

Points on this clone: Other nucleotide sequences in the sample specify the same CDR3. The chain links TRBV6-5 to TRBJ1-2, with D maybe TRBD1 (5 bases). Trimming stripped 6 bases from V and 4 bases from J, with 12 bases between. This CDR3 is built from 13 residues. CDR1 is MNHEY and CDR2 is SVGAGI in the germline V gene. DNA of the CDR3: TGTGCCAGCAGCTGGGACCGATTCTATGGCTACACCTTC. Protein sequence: CASSWDRFYGYTF.

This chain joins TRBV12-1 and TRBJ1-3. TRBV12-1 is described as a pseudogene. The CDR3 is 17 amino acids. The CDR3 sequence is CASSFVQPESSGNTIYF. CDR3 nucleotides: TGTGCCAGCAGCTTTGTCCAGCCCGAGAGCTCTGGAAACACCATATATTTT.

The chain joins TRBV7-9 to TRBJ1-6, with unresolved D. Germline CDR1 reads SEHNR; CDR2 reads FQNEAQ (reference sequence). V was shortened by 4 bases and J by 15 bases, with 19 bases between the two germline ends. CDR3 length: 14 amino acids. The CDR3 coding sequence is TGTGCCAGCAGCTCGAGCTATAGCAGGTTCCTCCTCCACTTT. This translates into CASSSSYSRFLLHF.

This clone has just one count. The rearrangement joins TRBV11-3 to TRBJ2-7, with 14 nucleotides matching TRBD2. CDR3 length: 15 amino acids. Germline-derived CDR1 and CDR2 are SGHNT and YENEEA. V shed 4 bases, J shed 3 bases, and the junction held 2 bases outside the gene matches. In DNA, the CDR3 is TGTGCCAGCAGCTCGGGACTAGCGGGAGTCTACGAGCAGTACTTC. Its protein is CASSSGLAGVYEQYF.

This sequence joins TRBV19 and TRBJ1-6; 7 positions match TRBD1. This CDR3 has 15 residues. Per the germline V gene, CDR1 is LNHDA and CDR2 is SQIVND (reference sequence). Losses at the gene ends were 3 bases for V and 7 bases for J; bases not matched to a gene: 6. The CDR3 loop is CASSMRWDRNSPLHF. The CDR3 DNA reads TGTGCCAGTAGTATGAGGTGGGACAGAAATTCACCCCTCCACTTT.

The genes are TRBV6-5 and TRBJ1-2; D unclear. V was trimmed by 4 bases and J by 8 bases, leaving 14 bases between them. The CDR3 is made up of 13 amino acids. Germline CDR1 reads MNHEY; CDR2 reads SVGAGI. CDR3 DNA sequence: TGTGCCAGCAGTTCGGGCCCCACCCGGGGCTACACCTTC. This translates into CASSSGPTRGYTF.

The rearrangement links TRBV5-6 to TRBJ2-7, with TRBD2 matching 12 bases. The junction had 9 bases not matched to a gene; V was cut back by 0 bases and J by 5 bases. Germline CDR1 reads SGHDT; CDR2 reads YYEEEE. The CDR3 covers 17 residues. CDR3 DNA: TGTGCCAGCAGCTTGGGGCTAGCGGGAGGGGGCTCGGACGAGCAGTACTTC. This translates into CASSLGLAGGGSDEQYF.

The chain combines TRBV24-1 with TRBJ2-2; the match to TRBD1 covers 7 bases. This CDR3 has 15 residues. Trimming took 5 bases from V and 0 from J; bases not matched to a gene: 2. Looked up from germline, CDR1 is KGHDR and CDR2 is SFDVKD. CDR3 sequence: CATSATGANTGELFF. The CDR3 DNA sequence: TGTGCCACCAGTGCCACAGGGGCGAACACCGGGGAGCTGTTTTTT.

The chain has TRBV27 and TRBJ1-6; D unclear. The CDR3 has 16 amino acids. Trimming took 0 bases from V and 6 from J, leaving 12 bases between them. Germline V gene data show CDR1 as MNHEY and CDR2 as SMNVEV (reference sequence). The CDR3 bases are TGTGCCAGCAGTTTATCGATCACGGTTCGTAATTCACCCCTCCACTTT. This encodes CASSLSITVRNSPLHF.

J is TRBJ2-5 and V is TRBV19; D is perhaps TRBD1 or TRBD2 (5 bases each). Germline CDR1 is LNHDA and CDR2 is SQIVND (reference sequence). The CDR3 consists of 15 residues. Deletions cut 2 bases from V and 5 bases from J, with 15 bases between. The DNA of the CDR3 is TGTGCCAGTAGTATACAGCTAGTGGGACGGGAGACCCAGTACTTC. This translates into CASSIQLVGRETQYF.